The 13 T cell receptor beta chains below were found in one sample sequenced in a study of blood T cells in healthy people across ages. For the second PCR, which ran for about 6 to 11 cycles, a sample-barcoded 5' primer and a J-beta primer mix were used. TCRdb redid the calling of the 5' RACE reads with MiXCR, one entry per CDR3 protein. The data show around 1.7 million distinct CDR3 sequences, 28% seen once. The material sequenced was blood. These receptors were taken from a woman younger than 45 in good health.

This chain joins TRBV7-2 and TRBJ2-3; no clear D gene. The CDR3 spans 11 residues. Germline CDR1 and CDR2: SGHTA and FQGNSA. V was pared by 4 bases and J by 10 bases, with 9 bases between. CDR3 DNA: TGTGCCAGCAGCTACGAGGATGCGCAGTATTTT. Encoded protein: CASSYEDAQYF.

Of note for this clonotype: The junction does not match germline at one end; this may be a read error. The chain combines TRBV4-1 with TRBJ2-7, with TRBD1 matching over 7 bases. The CDR3 has 15 residues. Germline CDR1 is MGHRA and CDR2 is YSYEKL. CDR3 nucleotide sequence: TGCGCCGGCAGCCAGAATGACAGGGTTTCCTACGAGCAGTACTTC. It codes for CAGSQNDRVSYEQYF.

The rearrangement joins TRBV28 to TRBJ2-3; 7 bases are a match to TRBD2. CDR3 size: 16 residues. Trimming at V came to 5 bases and at J to 4 bases, leaving 12 bases not matched to a gene. Germline loops: CDR1 MDHEN, CDR2 SYDVKM. CDR3 sequence: CASSPRGGHPPDTQYF. DNA for the CDR3: TGTGCCAGCAGTCCCCGCGGGGGTCACCCCCCAGATACGCAGTATTTT.

In its sample, this clonotype was seen a few times. This sequence joins TRBV6-1 and TRBJ2-6; 15 nucleotides align to TRBD2. Germline CDR1 is MNHNS and CDR2 is SASEGT. V was pared by 6 bases and J by 0 bases, with 12 bases of the junction left unmatched. This CDR3 spans 21 amino acids. CDR3 amino acids: CASRTSTSGLAGGSGANVLTF. DNA of the CDR3: TGTGCCAGCAGGACCTCCACTTCGGGACTAGCGGGAGGCTCTGGGGCCAACGTCCTGACTTTC.

This clonotype was seen more than once but under ten times. The rearrangement links TRBV13 to TRBJ2-1; D may be TRBD1 (5 bases). V lost 4 bases and J 9 bases, leaving 13 bases between the germline ends. The CDR3 has 13 residues. Germline CDR1 and CDR2: PRHDT and FYEKMQ (reference sequence). Written as DNA, the CDR3 is TGTGCCAGCAGCTATGGGGCCGGAATTGAGCAGTTCTTC. It specifies CASSYGAGIEQFF.

In its sample, this clonotype was seen a few times. The chain recombines TRBV9 with TRBJ2-7; unclear D gene. V lost 4 bases and J lost 3, with 14 bases in between. The CDR3 runs to 14 residues. Per the germline V gene, CDR1 is SGDLS and CDR2 is YYNGEE. CDR3 sequence: CASSSQVGNYEQYF. Written as DNA, the CDR3 is TGTGCCAGCAGCTCCCAGGTAGGGAACTACGAGCAGTACTTC.

This clonotype occurred a few times. An end of the junction differs from the germline gene, which may be a read error. V gene TRBV20-1 combines with J gene TRBJ1-2; D ambiguous. The CDR3 has 13 amino acids. Germline CDR1 and CDR2: DFQATT and SNEGSKA (reference sequence). The CDR3 sequence: CNARDPMRNGYTF. The CDR3 coding sequence is TGCAATGCTAGAGATCCGATGAGAAATGGCTACACCTTC.

This clonotype has a handful of counts. The CDR3 reads CASSLNRYTGDNQPQHF. The CDR3, as DNA: TGTGCCAGCAGCTTGAACCGGTACACAGGTGACAATCAGCCCCAGCATTTT. The V and J genes are TRBV5-5 and TRBJ1-5; possibly TRBD1 for D (5 bases). The germline CDR1 and CDR2 sequences are SGHKS and YYEKEE (reference sequence). The CDR3 totals 17 residues. Trimming stripped 1 base from V and 3 bases from J, with 17 bases between.

This chain links TRBV13 with TRBJ2-1, with D perhaps matching TRBD1 or TRBD2 (5 bases each). The DNA end favors TRBJ2-7, so the J call may be wrong. CDR1 and CDR2 from the germline V gene are PRHDT and FYEKMQ (reference sequence). The CDR3 consists of 15 residues. CDR3 in DNA: TGTGCCAGCAGCGATACCGGGACCGACCCCTACGAGCAGTACTTC. Its protein product is CASSDTGTDPYEQYF.

This clonotype was counted a single time. This chain joins TRBV6-1 and TRBJ1-1; D is ambiguous. Trimming took off 6 bases at V and 2 bases at J, with 13 bases between the two ends. CDR3 length equals 14 residues. Germline loops: CDR1 MNHNS, CDR2 SASEGT. In DNA form, the CDR3 reads TGTGCCAGCAGGTTCGTCGGTCTCAACACTGAAGCTTTCTTT. Encoded protein: CASRFVGLNTEAFF.

The V and J genes are TRBV4-1 and TRBJ1-5; D uncertain. CDR1 and CDR2 from the germline V gene are MGHRA and YSYEKL. The CDR3 sequence is 13 residues long. Trimming cost V 2 bases and J 4 bases, with 6 bases left between them. This CDR3 is CASSQTENQPQHF. The CDR3, as DNA: TGCGCCAGCAGCCAAACAGAGAATCAGCCCCAGCATTTT.

This clonotype was seen repeatedly, ten times or more. This CDR3 is CASSPGTSSYNEQFF. CDR3 coding DNA: TGTGCCAGCAGCCCCGGGACTAGCTCCTACAATGAGCAGTTCTTC. The V and J genes are TRBV18 and TRBJ2-1; 8 nucleotides align to TRBD2. The CDR3 totals 15 residues. Unmatched junction bases numbered 6, after V lost 8 bases and J lost 0 bases. From germline, CDR1 is KGHSH and CDR2 LQKENI.

This clonotype was seen at least ten times. The rearrangement uses TRBV29-1 and TRBJ2-3, with D possibly matching TRBD1 (5 bases). The V gene's germline CDR1 is SQVTM and CDR2 ANQGSEA. This CDR3 is built from 16 residues. V dropped 7 bases and J dropped 1 base, with 21 bases sitting between them. CDR3: CSGHGPGFRGTDTQYF. CDR3 in DNA: TGCAGCGGCCACGGGCCAGGGTTTCGGGGCACAGATACGCAGTATTTT.